A selection of T cell receptor beta chains follows, all from one sample in a study of T-cell reconstitution after alpha-beta-depleted transplantation in children. Each CDR3 protein gets one entry after TCRdb re-called the PCR reads with MiXCR. The table includes some 95,000 distinct CDR3 sequences, under 25% detected once. Here the sequenced sample was PBMCs, taken before TCRalphabeta/CD19-depleted stem cell transplant. The receptor source for this set is a boy younger than 10 with acute lymphoblastic leukemia, due to receive a stem cell transplant. Both conserved end residues are part of each CDR3. D genes are given only for firm matches. Not all rows give a size; the values are once, few, many and, for expanded clones, a class.

d_call j_call v_call clone_size cdr3_nt cdr3_aa
- TRBJ2-7 TRBV7-2 many TGTGCCAGCAGCTTAGAGTCCTACGAGCAGTACTTC CASSLESYEQYF
TRBD2 TRBJ2-5 TRBV7-6 - TGTGCCAGCAGATTTCTAGCGGAGGGAATGGGGGAGACCCAGTACTTC CASRFLAEGMGETQYF
- TRBJ2-2 TRBV7-2 - TGTGCCAGCAGCCCTTCGGCAGGAAGGACCGGGGAGCTGTTTTTT CASSPSAGRTGELFF
TRBD1 TRBJ1-2 TRBV5-1 - TGCGCCAGCAGCCAGGGACAGGGATTGACCTATGGCTACACCTTC CASSQGQGLTYGYTF
- TRBJ2-4 TRBV12-3/TRBV12-4 few TGTGCCAGCAGTTTTGTGGGGGCCAAAAACATTCAGTACTTC CASSFVGAKNIQYF
TRBD2 TRBJ2-3 TRBV28 - TGTGCCAGCAGCGTCACTAGCGGGAGGTTGTGGCGCACAGATACGCAGTATTTT CASSVTSGRLWRTDTQYF
TRBD2 TRBJ2-3 TRBV3-1 few TGTGCCAGCAGCCAACTGGGACTAGCGGGAGACACAGATACGCAGTATTTT CASSQLGLAGDTDTQYF
- TRBJ2-5 TRBV5-4 - TGTGCCAGCAGCCCGAGGGGGAACCAAGAGACCCAGTACTTC CASSPRGNQETQYF
- TRBJ1-3 TRBV28 few TGTGCCAGCAGTTTAAAGGGAGGGTACACCATATATTTT CASSLKGGYTIYF
- TRBJ2-3 TRBV28 - TGTGCCAGCATTCCTGGCTCCCGTAGCACAGATACGCAGTATTTT CASIPGSRSTDTQYF
TRBD2 TRBJ2-3 TRBV6-4 many TGTGCCAGCAGTGCTAGCGGGAGCACAGATACGCAGTATTTT CASSASGSTDTQYF
TRBD1 TRBJ1-3 TRBV7-2 few TGTGCCAGCGGGCGGGTCCCTACAGGGGGCCCCGGAAACACCATATATTTT CASGRVPTGGPGNTIYF
- TRBJ2-1 TRBV29-1 - TGCAGCGTAGTTCGCGGAGGGGCAGGTGAGCAGTTCTTC CSVVRGGAGEQFF
- TRBJ2-7 TRBV7-8 - TGTGCCAGCAGCCCGGTCTGGGAGAGAGCCACCTACGAGCAGTACTTC CASSPVWERATYEQYF